This TCR beta chain was recovered during a study of CXCR3-negative and CXCR3-positive naive CD8 T cells. Study findings and constraints: Memory cells showed distinct TRBV-TRBJ patterns, while the two naive subsets matched. It was found that naive subsets had comparable surface CD5, and TCR strength was inferred from TRB CDR3 properties.

The CDR3 runs to 15 residues. Germline CDR1 and CDR2: SGHRS and YFSETQ. CD45RO-CCR7+CD27+CD95- marked naive CD8+ T cells. As to this clonotype: Its antigen remains unknown.

The libraries of TRB cDNA were prepared using 5' RACE with UMI labels. No DNA is given; TCRdb re-called the 5' RACE reads and lists each CDR3 protein once. Recorded for this sample: 92,000 or so distinct CDR3 sequences. The sample comprised naive CXCR3- CD8+ T cells from blood. Subset indicated: CD45RO-CCR7+CD27+CD95- naive CD8+ T cells lacking CXCR3 (TNR3-). The chain has TRBV5-1 and TRBJ2-1; lacking DNA, the TRBD2 call made by TCRdb goes unchecked. The TCR originated in a human donor in good health. Some clones in this sample may be carry-over from other donors' samples. The CDR3 reads CASSLEGQAGYEQFF.